Listed below are T cell receptor beta chains from one sample, sequenced in a study of T cell responses to AZD1222 COVID-19 vaccine. Sequenced by immunoSEQ multiplex PCR; TCRdb stores in-frame clones only, minus some. Of around 140,000 clones detected, roughly 92% appear once; the ten largest clones hold around 1.7%. Sequenced here: peripheral blood, sampled on day 0 of AZD1222 vaccination. The source is an adult in good health. CDR3s include the opening cysteine and the closing phenylalanine or tryptophan. Fields, in order: J gene, clone size, D gene, CDR3 length, V gene, CDR3 protein, CDR3 DNA. D genes are given only for firm matches. Expanded clones are given a class, and other clones once, few, many or no size at all.

J: TRBJ2-3; size: once; D: NA; length: 14; V: TRBV18; CDR3: CASSPFRSGDTQYF; DNA: TGTGCCAGCTCACCATTCAGGTCGGGAGATACGCAGTATTTT
J: TRBJ2-3; size: NA; D: NA; length: 14; V: TRBV2; CDR3: CASSEAGGTDTQYF; DNA: TGTGCCAGCAGTGAAGCAGGGGGCACAGATACGCAGTATTTT
J: TRBJ1-2; size: NA; D: NA; length: 13; V: TRBV18; CDR3: CASSPETNYGYTF; DNA: TGTGCCAGCTCACCAGAGACGAACTATGGCTACACCTTC
J: TRBJ1-3; size: NA; D: NA; length: 17; V: TRBV18; CDR3: CASSPNTLRGSGNTIYF; DNA: TGTGCCAGCTCACCCAATACACTAAGGGGATCTGGAAACACCATATATTTT
J: TRBJ2-7; size: NA; D: TRBD1; length: 14; V: TRBV10-3; CDR3: CAISEGRGLYEQYF; DNA: TGTGCCATCAGTGAGGGCAGGGGGTTGTACGAGCAGTACTTC
J: TRBJ1-3; size: NA; D: NA; length: 16; V: TRBV4-1; CDR3: CASSQDRGAGGNTIYF; DNA: TGCGCCAGCAGCCAAGATCGGGGGGCCGGTGGAAACACCATATATTTT
J: TRBJ1-5; size: NA; D: NA; length: 14; V: TRBV30; CDR3: CAWSLGYSNQPQHF; DNA: TGTGCCTGGAGTTTGGGGTATAGCAATCAGCCCCAGCATTTT
J: TRBJ2-1; size: NA; D: NA; length: 15; V: TRBV11-1; CDR3: CASSTSDMTSTQQFF; DNA: TGTGCCAGCAGCACCTCGGACATGACAAGTACGCAGCAGTTCTTC
J: TRBJ1-5; size: NA; D: NA; length: 16; V: TRBV3-1/TRBV3-2; CDR3: CASSQNPGSYNQPQHF; DNA: TGTGCCAGCAGCCAAAACCCGGGCAGCTACAATCAGCCCCAGCATTTT
J: TRBJ2-5; size: NA; D: NA; length: 13; V: TRBV29-1; CDR3: CSVEQGSQETQYF; DNA: TGCAGCGTTGAACAGGGGTCACAAGAGACCCAGTACTTC
J: TRBJ1-6; size: once; D: NA; length: 14; V: TRBV28; CDR3: CASRRALMGSPLHF; DNA: TGTGCCAGCAGAAGGGCGTTGATGGGTTCACCCCTCCACTTT
J: TRBJ2-7; size: once; D: NA; length: 14; V: TRBV27; CDR3: CASSLRSGAYEQYF; DNA: TGTGCCAGCAGTTTACGGTCGGGGGCCTACGAGCAGTACTTC
J: TRBJ2-5; size: NA; D: TRBD1; length: 17; V: TRBV4-1; CDR3: CASSQDRDRGLQETQYF; DNA: TGCGCCAGCAGCCAAGATCGGGACAGGGGGCTCCAAGAGACCCAGTACTTC
J: TRBJ2-7; size: once; D: TRBD2; length: 13; V: TRBV5-1; CDR3: CASSSSPSGVQNF; DNA: TGCGCCAGCAGCTCGTCTCCGAGCGGGGTCCAGAACTTC
J: TRBJ2-3; size: once; D: TRBD2; length: 15; V: TRBV5-1; CDR3: CASGGSGTTTDTQYF; DNA: TGCGCCAGCGGGGGTAGCGGGACAACCACAGATACGCAGTATTTT
J: TRBJ2-3; size: NA; D: NA; length: 17; V: TRBV10-3; CDR3: CAISDATASGRTDTQYF; DNA: TGTGCCATCAGTGACGCCACGGCAAGCGGTCGCACAGATACGCAGTATTTT
J: TRBJ1-3; size: NA; D: NA; length: 16; V: TRBV18; CDR3: CASSPPWAGSGNTIYF; DNA: TGTGCCAGCTCACCACCGTGGGCCGGATCTGGAAACACCATATATTTT
J: TRBJ2-1; size: NA; D: NA; length: 15; V: TRBV7-7; CDR3: CASSPDGNSYNEQFF; DNA: TGTGCCAGCAGCCCGGACGGAAACTCCTACAATGAGCAGTTCTTC
J: TRBJ2-5; size: NA; D: TRBD2; length: 15; V: TRBV7-3; CDR3: CASSLNGRAGETQYF; DNA: TGTGCCAGCAGCTTAAACGGGAGGGCCGGGGAGACCCAGTACTTC
J: TRBJ1-1; size: NA; D: NA; length: 13; V: TRBV7-2; CDR3: CASSLSRDTEAFF; DNA: TGTGCCAGCAGCTTATCCAGGGACACTGAAGCTTTCTTT
J: TRBJ2-1; size: NA; D: NA; length: 15; V: TRBV9; CDR3: CASSVGTEPYNEQFF; DNA: TGTGCCAGCAGCGTAGGAACAGAACCCTACAATGAGCAGTTCTTC
J: TRBJ1-2; size: NA; D: NA; length: 14; V: TRBV3-1/TRBV3-2; CDR3: CASSQGAGDGGYTF; DNA: TGTGCCAGCAGCCAAGGGGCAGGGGATGGTGGCTACACCTTC
J: TRBJ2-3; size: NA; D: NA; length: 12; V: TRBV7-9; CDR3: CASSQKTDTQYF; DNA: TGTGCCAGCAGCCAGAAAACAGATACGCAGTATTTT
J: TRBJ2-7; size: NA; D: TRBD2; length: 15; V: TRBV9; CDR3: CASSVGGTSSYEQYF; DNA: TGTGCCAGCAGCGTAGGTGGGACTAGCTCCTACGAGCAGTACTTC
J: TRBJ2-1; size: NA; D: TRBD2; length: 17; V: TRBV2; CDR3: CASSGGLAGGRANEQFF; DNA: TGTGCCAGCAGTGGGGGACTAGCGGGAGGCCGGGCCAATGAGCAGTTCTTC
J: TRBJ1-6; size: NA; D: TRBD1; length: 14; V: TRBV5-5; CDR3: CASSRGQYNSPLHF; DNA: TGTGCCAGCAGCCGGGGACAGTATAATTCACCCCTCCACTTT
J: TRBJ1-4; size: NA; D: NA; length: 17; V: TRBV7-6; CDR3: CASSLSGRGATNEKLFF; DNA: TGTGCCAGCAGCTTATCAGGACGCGGGGCAACTAATGAAAAACTGTTTTTT
J: TRBJ1-2; size: NA; D: NA; length: 14; V: TRBV5-4; CDR3: CASSYGASNYGYTF; DNA: TGTGCCAGCAGCTACGGGGCATCTAACTATGGCTACACCTTC
J: TRBJ1-4; size: NA; D: NA; length: 14; V: TRBV3-1/TRBV3-2; CDR3: CASSFHDRNEKLFF; DNA: TGTGCCAGCAGCTTCCACGACAGGAATGAAAAACTGTTTTTT
J: TRBJ1-1; size: once; D: NA; length: 15; V: TRBV7-6; CDR3: CASSPRGGGAGRVWF; DNA: TGTGCCAGCAGCCCACGTGGTGGGGGCGCAGGCAGGGTGTGGTTT
J: TRBJ2-2; size: NA; D: NA; length: 13; V: TRBV19; CDR3: CASSISWTGELFF; DNA: TGTGCCAGTAGTATATCCTGGACCGGGGAGCTGTTTTTT
J: TRBJ2-3; size: NA; D: TRBD2; length: 17; V: TRBV5-1; CDR3: CASSSGLAGGPRDTQYF; DNA: TGCGCCAGCAGCTCCGGACTAGCGGGAGGGCCAAGGGATACGCAGTATTTT
J: TRBJ2-1; size: NA; D: NA; length: 13; V: TRBV29-1; CDR3: CSVESGPFDEQFF; DNA: TGCAGCGTTGAATCTGGCCCCTTCGATGAGCAGTTCTTC
J: TRBJ1-6; size: NA; D: TRBD1; length: 14; V: TRBV9; CDR3: CASSLGQINSPLHF; DNA: TGTGCCAGCAGCTTGGGACAGATTAATTCACCCCTCCACTTT
J: TRBJ2-5; size: NA; D: NA; length: 13; V: TRBV2; CDR3: CASRGNTGETQYF; DNA: TGTGCCAGCAGGGGGAACACGGGAGAGACCCAGTACTTC
J: TRBJ1-6; size: NA; D: NA; length: 17; V: TRBV30; CDR3: CAWSTRGGWSYNSPLHF; DNA: TGTGCCTGGAGCACGAGGGGGGGTTGGTCCTATAATTCACCCCTCCACTTT
J: TRBJ2-5; size: NA; D: TRBD2; length: 16; V: TRBV14; CDR3: CASSQVAAGDQGTQYF; DNA: TGTGCCAGCAGCCAAGTTGCAGCGGGAGATCAAGGGACCCAGTACTTC
J: TRBJ2-5; size: once; D: NA; length: 13; V: TRBV9; CDR3: CASSVAGVETQYF; DNA: TGTGCCAGCAGCGTGGCAGGGGTAGAGACCCAGTACTTC
J: TRBJ1-2; size: NA; D: NA; length: 14; V: TRBV27; CDR3: CASSSRTSIYGYTF; DNA: TGTGCCAGCAGTTCTAGGACAAGTATCTATGGCTACACCTTC
J: TRBJ2-7; size: NA; D: TRBD2; length: 16; V: TRBV5-1; CDR3: CASSLTETGLADEQYF; DNA: TGCGCCAGCAGCTTGACAGAGACGGGACTAGCGGACGAGCAGTACTTC
J: TRBJ2-3; size: NA; D: TRBD2; length: 17; V: TRBV15; CDR3: CATSRELAGGPPDTQYF; DNA: TGTGCCACCAGCAGAGAACTAGCGGGAGGGCCCCCAGATACGCAGTATTTT
J: TRBJ2-7; size: NA; D: TRBD1; length: 13; V: TRBV6-5; CDR3: CASRRDRTYEQYF; DNA: TGTGCCAGCAGACGGGACAGAACCTACGAGCAGTACTTC
J: TRBJ2-5; size: NA; D: TRBD2; length: 16; V: TRBV7-9; CDR3: CASSPGLAGVTETQYF; DNA: TGTGCCAGCAGCCCGGGACTAGCGGGAGTAACAGAGACCCAGTACTTC
J: TRBJ1-5; size: NA; D: NA; length: 21; V: TRBV23-1; CDR3: CASSQSGRAGTLTFGNQPQHF; DNA: TGCGCCAGCAGTCAATCGGGGAGGGCAGGGACACTTACTTTTGGGAATCAGCCCCAGCATTTT
J: TRBJ2-5; size: NA; D: NA; length: 14; V: TRBV5-4; CDR3: CASSLVTEQETQYF; DNA: TGTGCCAGCAGCTTGGTTACTGAGCAAGAGACCCAGTACTTC
J: TRBJ2-5; size: NA; D: TRBD2; length: 15; V: TRBV10-1; CDR3: CASSEILAGRETQYF; DNA: TGCGCCAGCAGTGAAATCCTAGCGGGACGAGAGACCCAGTACTTC